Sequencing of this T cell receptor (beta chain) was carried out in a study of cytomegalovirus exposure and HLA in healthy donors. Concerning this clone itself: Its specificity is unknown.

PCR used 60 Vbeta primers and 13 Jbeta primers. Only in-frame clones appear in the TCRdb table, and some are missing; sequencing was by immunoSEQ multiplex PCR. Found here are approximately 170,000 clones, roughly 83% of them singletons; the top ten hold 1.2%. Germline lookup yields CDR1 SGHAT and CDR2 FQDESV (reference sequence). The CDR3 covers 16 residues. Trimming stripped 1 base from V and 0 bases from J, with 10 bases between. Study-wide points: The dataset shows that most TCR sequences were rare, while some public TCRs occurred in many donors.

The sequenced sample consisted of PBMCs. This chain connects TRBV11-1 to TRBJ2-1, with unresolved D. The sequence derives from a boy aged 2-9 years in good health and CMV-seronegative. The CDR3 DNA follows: TGTGCCAGCAGCTTAGGGAGCCCTAGCTCCTACAATGAGCAGTTCTTC. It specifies CASSLGSPSSYNEQFF.